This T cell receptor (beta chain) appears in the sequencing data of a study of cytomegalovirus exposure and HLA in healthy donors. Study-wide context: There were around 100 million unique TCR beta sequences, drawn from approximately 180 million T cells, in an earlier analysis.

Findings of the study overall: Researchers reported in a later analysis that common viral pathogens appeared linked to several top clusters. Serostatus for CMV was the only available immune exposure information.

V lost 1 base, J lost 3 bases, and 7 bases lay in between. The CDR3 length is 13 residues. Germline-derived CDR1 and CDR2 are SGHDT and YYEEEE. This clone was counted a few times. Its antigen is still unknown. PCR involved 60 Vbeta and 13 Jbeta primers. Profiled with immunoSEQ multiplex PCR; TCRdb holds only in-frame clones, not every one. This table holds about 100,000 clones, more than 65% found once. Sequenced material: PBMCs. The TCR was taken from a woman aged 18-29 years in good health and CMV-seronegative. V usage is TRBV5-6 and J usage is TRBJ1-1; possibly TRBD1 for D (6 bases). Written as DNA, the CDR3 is TGTGCCAGCAGCTTGTACAGGGACACTGAAGCTTTCTTT. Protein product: CASSLYRDTEAFF.